This T cell receptor (beta chain) is drawn from a study of shared clonotypes between healthy human individuals. CD8 cells classed as naive were CD45RO-negative and positively selected for CCR7, excluding terminally differentiated effector memory CD45RA+ cells. Clones were sequenced by immunoSEQ multiplex PCR, and TCRdb holds only the in-frame ones, with some missing. Among 1.5 million to 2.5 million clones listed, approximately 94% were seen once. General study findings and limits: Unshared clonotypes carried lower generation probabilities than those common to all four donors.

Points on this clone: Its antigen is not known.

The V gene end was trimmed by 4 bases and the J gene end by 1 base; junction bases not matched to a gene: 5. This CDR3 comprises 15 residues. Germline CDR1 ENHRY, CDR2 SYGVKD. The rearrangement joins TRBV10-3 to TRBJ1-1, with TRBD1 identical over 8 bases. Sequencing was done on a sample of naive CD8+ T cells sorted from blood. The clonotype originates from a man aged 18-30 years in good health. Here the CDR3 reads CAISGQGPTNTEAFF. CDR3 coding DNA: TGTGCCATCAGTGGACAGGGGCCAACGAACACTGAAGCTTTCTTT.